A single sample is the source of the 9 T cell receptor beta chains below, sequenced in a study of blood T cell repertoires in COVID-19. Using immunoSEQ multiplex PCR, the repertoire was profiled, and TCRdb retains in-frame clones only, with some absent. This table holds more than 150,000 clones, around 82% found once. Material for sequencing was peripheral blood. The receptors were gathered from a woman over 75 with acute or convalescent COVID-19.

Here the CDR3 reads CASSWGGGHSTDTQYF. CDR3 bases: TGCGCCAGCAGTTGGGGCGGGGGGCATAGCACAGATACGCAGTATTTT. The chain joins TRBV10-2 to TRBJ2-3; 8 bases line up with TRBD2. The CDR3 spans 16 residues. Losses at the gene ends were 5 bases for V and 0 bases for J; bases not matched to a gene: 7. CDR1 is WSHSY and CDR2 is SAAADI in the germline V gene.

The chain employs TRBV7-2 and TRBJ2-7; D remains unclear. Trimming stripped 2 bases from V and 7 bases from J, with 12 bases between. CDR1 is SGHTA and CDR2 is FQGNSA in the germline V gene. The CDR3 extends over 13 amino acids. CDR3 DNA sequence: TGTGCCAGCAGCTTAAACCCCTCAGTTGAGCAGTACTTC. This encodes CASSLNPSVEQYF.

For the CDR3, the DNA is TGTGCCAGCAGCGCAGGCCCGGGACAGGGCAGTCAGCCCCAGCATTTT. Amino acid sequence: CASSAGPGQGSQPQHF. This sequence joins TRBV7-2 and TRBJ1-5; 9 bases line up with TRBD1. The germline V gene has CDR1 SGHTA and CDR2 FQGNSA. After removal of 5 bases from V and 6 bases from J, the junction contained 11 bases not matched to a gene. The CDR3 contains 16 residues.

V is TRBV4-1 and J is TRBJ2-1; TRBD2 matches at 8 bases. V shed 4 bases, J shed 6 bases, and the junction held 8 bases outside the gene matches. The CDR3 length is 15 residues. Germline V gene lookup returns CDR1 MGHRA and CDR2 YSYEKL. CDR3 nucleotide sequence: TGCGCCAGCAGCCTCCAGGAGCTAGCGGGCAATGAGCAGTTCTTC. Protein: CASSLQELAGNEQFF.

V is TRBV6-5 and J is TRBJ2-5, with 8 bases fitting TRBD1. CDR1 MNHEY and CDR2 SVGAGI come from the germline V gene. Trimming removed 6 bases from V and 3 bases from J; junction bases left unmatched: 9. This CDR3 has 15 residues. CDR3 protein: CASSSYRGSEETQYF. The CDR3 DNA follows: TGTGCCAGCAGCTCGTACAGGGGGTCGGAAGAGACCCAGTACTTC.

The rearrangement uses TRBV9 and TRBJ2-2; TRBD2 aligns across 10 bases. The trim removed 3 bases at V and 0 bases at J, leaving 5 bases unmatched. There are 17 residues in the CDR3. The germline CDR1 and CDR2 sequences are SGDLS and YYNGEE. This chain's CDR3 is CASSAQRGGSNTGELFF. In DNA form, the CDR3 reads TGTGCCAGCAGCGCCCAGCGGGGGGGCTCGAACACCGGGGAGCTGTTTTTT. The variable domain in full, completed from reference TRBV9 and TRBJ2-2, reads DSGVTQTPKHLITATGQRVTLRCSPRSGDLSVYWYQQSLDQGLQFLIQYYNGEERAKGNILERFSAQQFPDLHSELNLSSLELGDSALYFCASSAQRGGSNTGELFFGEGSRLTVL.

The rearrangement links TRBV19 to TRBJ2-2, with TRBD2 identical over 13 bases. V shed 6 bases and J 2 bases; nucleotides not matched to a gene: 0. Germline CDR1 and CDR2: LNHDA and SQIVND (reference sequence). The CDR3 runs to 15 residues. CDR3 coding DNA: TGTGCCAGTAGGGGACTAGCGGGAAACACCGGGGAGCTGTTTTTT. Its translation is CASRGLAGNTGELFF.

The J gene is TRBJ1-4, the V gene TRBV15; D perhaps matches TRBD1 (6 bases). The CDR3 contains 12 residues. Germline lookup yields CDR1 LNHNV and CDR2 YYDKDF (reference sequence). V was cut by 0 bases and J by 10 bases, with 6 bases left in between. The CDR3 DNA is TGTGCCACCAGCAGAGAACAGGGAAAACTGTTTTTT. Translated, it gives CATSREQGKLFF.

In its sample, this clone was seen once. The chain uses TRBV19 and TRBJ1-6; perhaps TRBD1 as D (5 bases). Germline-derived CDR1 and CDR2 are LNHDA and SQIVND (reference sequence). The CDR3 contains 12 residues. Trimming cost V 8 bases and J 8 bases, with 10 bases left between them. CDR3 bases: TGTGCCAGTGCGCCGGGGGATTCACCCCTCCACTTT. Encoded protein: CASAPGDSPLHF.